The 26 T cell receptor beta chains listed next were all sequenced from one sample in a study of cytomegalovirus exposure and HLA in healthy donors. The PCR was carried out with 60 Vbeta primers and 13 Jbeta primers. Generated by immunoSEQ multiplex PCR, the TCRdb table keeps only in-frame clones and is missing some. There are approximately 160,000 clones in the sample; 77% occur only once, and around 1.6% lies in the top ten. Material for sequencing was PBMCs. The receptors shown here come from a woman in her twenties or thirties in good health and CMV-seronegative.

This rearrangement joins TRBV5-1 to TRBJ1-2, with D unresolved. The germline V gene encodes CDR1 SGHRS and CDR2 YFSETQ. With 2 bases removed from V and 4 bases from J, the gap between germline ends came to 15 bases. The CDR3 is 15 amino acids. The CDR3 loop reads CASSFLVASSYGYTF. The DNA for the CDR3 is TGCGCCAGCAGCTTTTTGGTGGCTTCTTCCTATGGCTACACCTTC.

The chain's CDR3 is CSANGRETQYF. The CDR3 DNA follows: TGCAGTGCTAACGGGAGGGAGACCCAGTACTTC. The chain has TRBV20-1 and TRBJ2-5; 7 bases are shared with TRBD2. The CDR3 contains 11 residues. Germline V gene sequence: CDR1 DFQATT, CDR2 SNEGSKA (reference sequence). Trimming took 4 bases from V and 5 from J; bases not matched to a gene: 1.

This chain joins TRBV28 and TRBJ2-1; D perhaps matches TRBD2 (6 bases). The CDR3 runs 14 residues. V lost 6 bases and J 5 bases, leaving 14 bases between the germline ends. The germline V gene has CDR1 MDHEN and CDR2 SYDVKM. DNA of the CDR3: TGTGCCAGCAGCTTCGGGGGTAGCGACAATGAGCAGTTCTTC. Its translation is CASSFGGSDNEQFF.

The chain combines TRBV5-6 with TRBJ2-5, with TRBD2 matching over 8 bases. The germline V gene has CDR1 SGHDT and CDR2 YYEEEE. The CDR3 covers 13 residues. The J segment lost 1 base and the V segment lost 4 bases, leaving 0 bases of the junction unmatched. CDR3 sequence: CASSGTSQETQYF. CDR3 in DNA: TGTGCCAGCAGCGGGACTAGCCAAGAGACCCAGTACTTC.

The chain couples TRBV7-4 to TRBJ1-2; perhaps TRBD1 as D (6 bases). V shed 1 base and J shed 8 bases, with 23 bases lying between them. Germline-derived CDR1 and CDR2 are SGHVT and SQSDAQ. This CDR3 comprises 17 residues. CDR3: CASSLDRGATGFWGYTF. The CDR3 DNA follows: TGTGCCAGCAGCTTAGACCGGGGGGCGACCGGATTTTGGGGCTACACCTTC.

This clone occurred a few times. The chain has TRBV2 and TRBJ1-4; 7 bases are shared with TRBD1. V dropped 7 bases and J dropped 7; count of bases not matched to a gene: 3. Germline lookup yields CDR1 SNHLY and CDR2 FYNNEI. This CDR3 comprises 12 residues. CDR3 nucleotides: TGTGCCAGCAACGCAGGGGGTGAAAAACTGTTTTTT. It specifies CASNAGGEKLFF.

This chain joins TRBV19 and TRBJ2-4; D gene uncertain. Trimming shortened V by 3 bases and J by 6 bases, and 12 bases separated the two germline ends. The CDR3 runs 14 residues. In germline, CDR1 is LNHDA, CDR2 SQIVND (reference sequence). The CDR3 reads CASSIGSTGNIQYF. In DNA, the CDR3 is TGTGCCAGTAGTATCGGGTCGACGGGAAACATTCAGTACTTC.

This clone has more than one count but fewer than ten. The chain couples TRBV29-1 to TRBJ2-2; no clear D gene. The CDR3 spans 11 residues. V was trimmed by 5 bases and J by 2 bases, leaving 3 bases between them. CDR1 and CDR2 (germline): SQVTM, ANQGSEA. The CDR3 DNA reads TGCAGCGTTCTTAACACCGGGGAGCTGTTTTTT. This codes for CSVLNTGELFF.

This clone was counted only a few times. Different DNA sequences within this sample yield the same CDR3. The V and J genes are TRBV27 and TRBJ1-1; D is perhaps TRBD1 (5 bases). CDR3 length: 12 amino acids. Trimming took 2 bases from V and 5 from J, leaving 6 bases between them. Germline loops: CDR1 MNHEY, CDR2 SMNVEV (reference sequence). The CDR3: CASSLRGTEAFF. CDR3 DNA: TGTGCCAGCAGTTTAAGGGGAACTGAAGCTTTCTTT.

The chain couples TRBV6-5 to TRBJ2-1; 13 positions agree with TRBD2. Germline values: CDR1 MNHEY, CDR2 SVGAGI. V was clipped by 0 bases and J by 9 bases; unmatched bases: 2. The CDR3 has 15 amino acids. The CDR3 loop is CASSYSTSGRCEQFF. For the CDR3, the DNA is TGTGCCAGCAGTTACTCGACTAGCGGGAGGTGTGAGCAGTTCTTC.

The rearrangement links TRBV4-1 to TRBJ2-7; 10 nucleotides line up with TRBD2. Trimming cost V 2 bases and J 6 bases; bases outside gene matches: 13. The CDR3 is 17 amino acids. CDR1 and CDR2 (germline): MGHRA, YSYEKL. The CDR3 DNA is TGCGCCAGCAGCCAATTTAAGCCGGGACTAGCGCGGGCCGAGCAGTACTTC. This sequence encodes CASSQFKPGLARAEQYF.

The chain links TRBV18 to TRBJ2-1; D uncertain. V lost 2 bases, J lost 1 base, and 9 bases lay in between. This CDR3 spans 15 amino acids. The germline V gene has CDR1 KGHSH and CDR2 LQKENI. The CDR3 nucleotides are TGTGCCAGCTCACCAGAAGGAGTTTCCTACAATGAGCAGTTCTTC. Translation: CASSPEGVSYNEQFF.

In its sample, this clone was seen once. The rearrangement links TRBV28 to TRBJ2-6; D perhaps matches TRBD1 (5 bases). V was clipped by 2 bases and J by 4 bases, with 12 bases between them. The CDR3 is 16 amino acids. The germline V gene has CDR1 MDHEN and CDR2 SYDVKM. The CDR3 DNA reads as TGTGCCAGCAGTTTAGTCAGGGTGACCGGGGCCAACGTCCTGACTTTC. Its translation: CASSLVRVTGANVLTF.

The table lists this clone with a few counts. The CDR3 loop is CASSPGFRYQETQYF. Here the CDR3 DNA reads TGTGCCAGCAGCCCGGGATTTCGGTACCAAGAGACCCAGTACTTC. V and J are TRBV7-9 and TRBJ2-5; TRBD2 might be the D (5 bases). Per the germline V gene, CDR1 is SEHNR and CDR2 is FQNEAQ (reference sequence). V was clipped by 5 bases and J by 0 bases, with 13 bases between them. The CDR3 extends over 15 amino acids.

The V call is TRBV9, the J call TRBJ1-1; D is possibly TRBD1 (6 bases). V was trimmed by 3 bases and J by 5 bases, leaving 17 bases between them. From germline, CDR1 is SGDLS and CDR2 YYNGEE. This CDR3 is built from 15 residues. The CDR3 loop reads CASSGTTGPRTEAFF. CDR3 sequence (DNA): TGTGCCAGCAGCGGAACGACAGGCCCTAGGACTGAAGCTTTCTTT.

This clone came up once. V is TRBV5-4 and J is TRBJ2-7, with 9 bases lining up with TRBD2. The CDR3 runs 14 residues. Trimming took 0 bases from V and 4 from J; bases not matched to a gene: 2. The germline V gene has CDR1 SGHNT and CDR2 YYREEE (reference sequence). The CDR3 region has the DNA TGTGCCAGCAGCTTGGTTGCGGGAGGGTACGAGCAGTACTTC. Its protein product is CASSLVAGGYEQYF.

The chain couples TRBV6-5 to TRBJ2-1, with TRBD2 matching over 9 bases. V lost 2 bases to trimming and J lost 6 bases; unmatched junction nucleotides: 5. CDR1 and CDR2 from the germline V gene are MNHEY and SVGAGI. CDR3 size: 15 residues. This CDR3 reads CASSYAGGRRNEQFF. The CDR3 DNA sequence: TGTGCCAGCAGTTACGCGGGAGGGCGTCGCAATGAGCAGTTCTTC.

The V call is TRBV7-9, the J call TRBJ1-5; D is ambiguous. V was trimmed by 0 bases and J by 2 bases, leaving 8 bases between them. From germline, CDR1 is SEHNR and CDR2 FQNEAQ (reference sequence). The CDR3 has 15 residues. CDR3 nucleotide sequence: TGTGCCAGCAGCTTAGCCGGGGTTGGCAATCAGCCCCAGCATTTT. Translation: CASSLAGVGNQPQHF.

In this sample, this clone turned up a few times. The rearrangement joins TRBV30 to TRBJ2-7, with D perhaps matching TRBD1 (5 bases). V was clipped by 0 bases and J by 4 bases, with 7 bases between them. Germline V gene sequence: CDR1 GTSNPN, CDR2 SVGIG (reference sequence). The CDR3 is 12 residues long. The CDR3, as DNA: TGTGCCTGGAGTGTACCAGGGTACGAGCAGTACTTC. Its protein is CAWSVPGYEQYF.

The V call is TRBV6-1, the J call TRBJ1-6; 7 positions agree with TRBD1. Looked up from germline, CDR1 is MNHNS and CDR2 is SASEGT. Trimming at V came to 7 bases and at J to 14 bases, leaving 14 bases not matched to a gene. The CDR3 covers 14 residues. This chain's CDR3 is CASIVDRSQEALHF. DNA for the CDR3: TGTGCCAGCATCGTGGACAGGAGCCAGGAGGCCCTCCACTTT.

The V and J genes are TRBV9 and TRBJ2-2; perhaps TRBD2 as D (7 bases). The CDR3 length is 15 residues. Per germline, CDR1 SGDLS and CDR2 YYNGEE. V was clipped by 2 bases and J by 11 bases, with 19 bases between them. The CDR3 is CASSVGQGGVGELFF. In nucleotides, the CDR3 is TGTGCCAGCAGCGTCGGTCAAGGGGGGGTCGGAGAGCTGTTTTTT.

The chain uses TRBV15 and TRBJ2-1, with unresolved D. The CDR3 consists of 16 residues. CDR1 is LNHNV, CDR2 YYDKDF, per germline (reference sequence). V was shortened by 1 base and J by 3 bases, with 13 bases between the two germline ends. CDR3 region: CATSRGRLQNYNEQFF. The CDR3 DNA reads as TGTGCCACCAGCAGAGGAAGATTACAGAACTACAATGAGCAGTTCTTC.

The rearrangement joins TRBV4-1 to TRBJ1-1, with D unresolved. Germline V gene lookup returns CDR1 MGHRA and CDR2 YSYEKL. The CDR3 consists of 17 residues. V was cut by 4 bases and J by 1 base, with 19 bases left in between. The CDR3 bases are TGCGCCAGCAGCCGAGGATTGGGTGCTTTGGGGAACACTGAAGCTTTCTTT. Its translation: CASSRGLGALGNTEAFF.

This clone was seen just once. The chain carries TRBV27 and TRBJ1-2; 9 bases map to TRBD1. V shed 8 bases, J shed 2 bases, and the junction held 6 bases outside the gene matches. Germline V CDR1 and CDR2: MNHEY, SMNVEV (reference sequence). The CDR3 runs 14 residues. Here the CDR3 reads CASSWGQGNYGYTF. The CDR3 DNA sequence: TGTGCCAGCTCTTGGGGACAGGGCAACTATGGCTACACCTTC.

The chain employs TRBV5-6 and TRBJ1-5; 10 positions agree with TRBD1. The CDR3 is 16 amino acids. V lost 2 bases to trimming and J lost 6 bases; unmatched junction nucleotides: 8. Germline assignment: CDR1 SGHDT and CDR2 YYEEEE. As DNA, the CDR3 is TGTGCCAGCAGCTTTGGGACAGGGGTTTTAGGTCAGCCCCAGCATTTT. Translation: CASSFGTGVLGQPQHF.

V is TRBV2 and J is TRBJ2-7, with 8 bases matching TRBD1. In germline, CDR1 is SNHLY, CDR2 FYNNEI. There are 14 residues in the CDR3. J lost 3 bases, V lost 4 bases, and 5 bases had no gene match. The CDR3 nucleotides are TGTGCCAGCAGTGGACAGGGGATCCTCTACGAGCAGTACTTC. As protein: CASSGQGILYEQYF.